This TCR beta chain was retrieved from a study of cytomegalovirus exposure and HLA in healthy donors. The PCR made use of 60 Vbeta and 13 Jbeta primers. This table comes from immunoSEQ multiplex PCR, and its TCRdb copy is limited to in-frame clones, with some not included. The profile shows around 85,000 clones, more than 70% of them singletons. Germline assignment: CDR1 SGHRS and CDR2 YFSETQ. This CDR3 has 17 amino acids. V lost 4 bases and J lost 2; bases outside the gene matches: 9. Sequenced: PBMCs. This chain connects TRBV5-1 to TRBJ2-3, with 11 bases fitting TRBD2. This clonotype originated in a man aged 55 to 70 in good health and CMV-seronegative. CDR3 sequence (DNA): TGCGCCAGCAGCCCCATCACTAGCGGGGGCGTCACAGATACGCAGTATTTT. Amino acid sequence: CASSPITSGGVTDTQYF.